This T cell receptor (beta chain) was recovered during a study of CD8+CD57+ T cells in acquired aplastic anemia listed by TCRdb under 2018. For the study in its entirety: DNA extracted from sorted CD4+ and CD8+ cells had a mean of around 3.3 ug, with a range of about 0.19 to 30 ug. An average of around 10 million reads for CD4+ cells and approximately 11 million reads for CD8+ cells was obtained from healthy donor samples.

General study outcomes and caveats: Although around 30 CD8+ CDR3 sequences were shared by patients and controls, these sequences appeared highly expressed in patients and within the immunodominant clones of patients. No significant difference in CD8+ Simpson's diversity was found between patients and healthy controls (P=0.060).

At least ten counts were recorded for this clonotype. No antigen is known for it. No base qualities exist here, and no much larger clone lies one base off it. The CDR3 numbers 17 residues from cysteine through phenylalanine. Only the CDR3 portion is preserved as DNA: 51 bases, with reading frame beginning at the first base. The germline V gene sets CDR1 to SGDLS and CDR2 to YYNGEE. Trimming accounts for 4 bases at V and 0 bases at J, while the number of junction bases matched to no gene is 11. In the study, sorted CD4+ and CD8+ blood T cells from patients with severe aplastic anemia and from healthy subjects underwent deep sequencing of TCR repertoires. Ficoll-Paque density gradient centrifugation was used to isolate peripheral blood mononuclear cells. Before DNA was extracted, CD4+ and CD8+ T cells were sorted using either FACS or magnetic beads. TCR beta VDJ combination and CDR3 sequence profiling used genomic DNA as the template. An Illumina HiSeq 2000 was the platform used for TCR repertoire sequencing. As for the original processing: Repertoire assessment relied on Simpson's diversity index, CDR3 size and DJ length profiles, and TRBV/TRBJ rearrangement plots. The most abundant DNA sequence in the deep sequencing data was defined as the immunodominant clone. CDR3 amino acid sequences were checked for sharing across subjects and were also compared against the VDJdb database and published repertoires. The public reads were run again by TCRdb, first through fastp at Q25 and then through MiXCR, and only productive beta chains were kept. CDR3 protein duplicates are merged, each entry listing the most common genes and DNA. In this record, the V and J calls reflect TCRdb's handling and not the investigators' own analysis. For this sample there are about 110,000 distinct CDR3 sequences; less than 65% appear just once. The ten largest clones add up to 30% to 35% of the sample.

The receptor was derived from a human donor in good health, serving as a control. Sample: sorted CD4+, CD8+, or CD8+CD57+ T cells (not recorded which) from PBMCs. This receptor chain uses TRBV9 and TRBJ2-5; TRBD2 aligns with 8 central bases. CDR3 sequence: CASSPRGSGAYQETQYF. The base sequence is TGTGCCAGCAGCCCCCGTGGTAGCGGGGCCTACCAAGAGACCCAGTACTTC.